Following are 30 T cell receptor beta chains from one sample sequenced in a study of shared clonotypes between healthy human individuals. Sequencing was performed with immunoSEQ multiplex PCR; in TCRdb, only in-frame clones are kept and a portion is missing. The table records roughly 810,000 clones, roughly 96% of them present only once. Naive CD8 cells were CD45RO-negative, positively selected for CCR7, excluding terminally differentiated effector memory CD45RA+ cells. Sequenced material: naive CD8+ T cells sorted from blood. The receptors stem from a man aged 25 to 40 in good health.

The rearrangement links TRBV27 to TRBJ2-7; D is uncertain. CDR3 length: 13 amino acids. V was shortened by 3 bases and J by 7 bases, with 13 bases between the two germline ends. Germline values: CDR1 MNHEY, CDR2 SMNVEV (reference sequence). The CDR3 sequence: CASSFNSFGEQYF. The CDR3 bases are TGTGCCAGCAGTTTCAATAGTTTCGGGGAGCAGTACTTC.

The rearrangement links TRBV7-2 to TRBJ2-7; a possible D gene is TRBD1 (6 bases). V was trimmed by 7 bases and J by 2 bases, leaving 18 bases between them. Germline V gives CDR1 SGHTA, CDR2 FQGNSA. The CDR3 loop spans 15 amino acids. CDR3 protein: CASTPGVDSPYEQYF. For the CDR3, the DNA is TGTGCCAGCACCCCTGGAGTGGACAGCCCCTACGAGCAGTACTTC.

DNA of the CDR3: TGTGCCAGCTCACCACCCCGGGGCCCAAGCTCCTACGAGCAGTACTTC. It encodes CASSPPRGPSSYEQYF. The chain couples TRBV18 to TRBJ2-7; D possibly matches TRBD1 or TRBD2 (5 bases each). With 0 bases removed from V and 0 bases from J, the gap between germline ends came to 12 bases. CDR1 and CDR2 (germline): KGHSH, LQKENI. The CDR3 spans 16 residues.

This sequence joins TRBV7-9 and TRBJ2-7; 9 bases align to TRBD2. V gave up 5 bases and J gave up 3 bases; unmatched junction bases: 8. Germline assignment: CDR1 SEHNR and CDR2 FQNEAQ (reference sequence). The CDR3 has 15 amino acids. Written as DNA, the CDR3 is TGTGCCAGCAGCGCCGCGAGCGGGAGGTTCTACGAGCAGTACTTC. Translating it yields CASSAASGRFYEQYF.

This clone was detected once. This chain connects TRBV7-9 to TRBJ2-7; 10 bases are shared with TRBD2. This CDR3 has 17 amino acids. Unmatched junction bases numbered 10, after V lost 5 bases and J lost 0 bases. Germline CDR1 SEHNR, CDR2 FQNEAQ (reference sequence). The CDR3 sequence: CASSPTTSGYSSYEQYF. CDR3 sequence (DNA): TGTGCCAGCAGCCCCACGACTAGCGGGTATAGCTCCTACGAGCAGTACTTC.

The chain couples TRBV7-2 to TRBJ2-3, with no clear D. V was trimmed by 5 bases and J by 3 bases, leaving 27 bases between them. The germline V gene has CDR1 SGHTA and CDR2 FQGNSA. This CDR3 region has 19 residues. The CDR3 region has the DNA TGTGCCAGCAGCCCAATATGGATGTCGGCGGACCTACAAACAGATACGCAGTATTTT. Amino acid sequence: CASSPIWMSADLQTDTQYF.

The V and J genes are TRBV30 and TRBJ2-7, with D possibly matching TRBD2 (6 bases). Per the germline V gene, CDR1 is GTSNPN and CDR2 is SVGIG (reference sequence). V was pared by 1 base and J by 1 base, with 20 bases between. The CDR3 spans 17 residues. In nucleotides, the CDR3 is TGTGCCTGGAGTGGGCTTTCGGTAACGGGAGATTCCTACGAGCAGTACTTC. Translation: CAWSGLSVTGDSYEQYF.

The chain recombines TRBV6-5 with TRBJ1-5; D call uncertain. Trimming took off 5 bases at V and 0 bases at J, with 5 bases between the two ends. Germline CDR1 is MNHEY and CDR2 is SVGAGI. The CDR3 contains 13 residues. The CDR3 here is CASSDASNQPQHF. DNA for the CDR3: TGTGCCAGCAGTGACGCTAGCAATCAGCCCCAGCATTTT.

The CDR3 region is CASRSSEGQGTEAFF. CDR3 sequence (DNA): TGTGCCAGCAGATCAAGTGAGGGACAGGGCACTGAAGCTTTCTTT. The chain uses TRBV6-1 and TRBJ1-1; 9 positions match TRBD1. Trimming at V came to 6 bases and at J to 4 bases, leaving 9 bases not matched to a gene. Germline CDR1 MNHNS, CDR2 SASEGT. This CDR3 is 15 amino acids long.

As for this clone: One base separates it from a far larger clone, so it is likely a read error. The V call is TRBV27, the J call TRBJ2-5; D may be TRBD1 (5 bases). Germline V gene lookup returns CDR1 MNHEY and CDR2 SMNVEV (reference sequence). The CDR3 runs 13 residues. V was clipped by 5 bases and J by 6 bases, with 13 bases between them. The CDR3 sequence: CASSLGLAQTQYF. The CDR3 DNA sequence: TGTGCCAGCAGTCTGGGGCTCGCGCAGACCCAGTACTTC.

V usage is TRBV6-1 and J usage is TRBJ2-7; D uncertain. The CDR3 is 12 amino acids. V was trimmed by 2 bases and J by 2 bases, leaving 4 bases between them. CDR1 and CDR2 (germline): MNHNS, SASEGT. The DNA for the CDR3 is TGTGCCAGCAGTGAAATGGCCTACGAGCAGTACTTC. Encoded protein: CASSEMAYEQYF.

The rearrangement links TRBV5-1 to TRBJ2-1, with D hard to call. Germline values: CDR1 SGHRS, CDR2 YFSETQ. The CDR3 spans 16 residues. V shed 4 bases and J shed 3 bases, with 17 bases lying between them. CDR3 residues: CASSPRTPALYNEQFF. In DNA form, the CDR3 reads TGCGCCAGCAGCCCAAGGACCCCGGCTCTCTACAATGAGCAGTTCTTC.

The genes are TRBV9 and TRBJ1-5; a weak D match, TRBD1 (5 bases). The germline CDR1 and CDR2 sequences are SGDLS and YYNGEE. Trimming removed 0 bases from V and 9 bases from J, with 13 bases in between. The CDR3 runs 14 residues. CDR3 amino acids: CASSVGEGNGPQHF. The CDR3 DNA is TGTGCCAGCAGCGTAGGGGAGGGGAATGGGCCCCAGCATTTT.

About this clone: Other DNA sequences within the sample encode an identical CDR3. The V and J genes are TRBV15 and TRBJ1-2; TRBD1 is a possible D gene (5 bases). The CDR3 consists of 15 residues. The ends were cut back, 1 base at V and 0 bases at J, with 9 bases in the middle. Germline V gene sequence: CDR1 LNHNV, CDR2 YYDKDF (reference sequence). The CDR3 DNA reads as TGTGCCACCAGCAGAGGGACATCAGCTAACTATGGCTACACCTTC. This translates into CATSRGTSANYGYTF.

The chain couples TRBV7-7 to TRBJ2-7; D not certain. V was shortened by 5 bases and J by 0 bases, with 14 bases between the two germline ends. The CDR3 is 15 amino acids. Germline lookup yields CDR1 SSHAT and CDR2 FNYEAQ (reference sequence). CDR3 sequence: CASSAWTGSSYEQYF. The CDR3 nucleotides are TGTGCCAGCAGCGCTTGGACGGGCAGCTCCTACGAGCAGTACTTC.

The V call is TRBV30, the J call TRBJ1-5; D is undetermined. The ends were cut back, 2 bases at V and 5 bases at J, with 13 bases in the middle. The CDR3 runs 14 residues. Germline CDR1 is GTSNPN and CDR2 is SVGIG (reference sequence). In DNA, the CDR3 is TGTGCCTGGAGTCAGGTTTCCGACCATCAGCCCCAGCATTTT. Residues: CAWSQVSDHQPQHF.

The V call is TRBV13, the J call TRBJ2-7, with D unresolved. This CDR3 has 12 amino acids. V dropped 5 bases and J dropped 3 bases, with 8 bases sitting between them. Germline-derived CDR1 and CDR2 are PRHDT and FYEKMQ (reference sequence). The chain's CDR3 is CASSHERYEQYF. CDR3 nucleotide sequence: TGTGCCAGCAGCCACGAACGCTACGAGCAGTACTTC.

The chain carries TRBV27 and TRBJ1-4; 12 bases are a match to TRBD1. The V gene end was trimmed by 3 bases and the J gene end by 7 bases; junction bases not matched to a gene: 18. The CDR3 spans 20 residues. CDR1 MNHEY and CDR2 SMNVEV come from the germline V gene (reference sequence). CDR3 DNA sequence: TGTGCCAGCAGTTTGCTGGTGTTGGGGACAGGGGGCGTTTCGGTTGAAAAACTGTTTTTT. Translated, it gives CASSLLVLGTGGVSVEKLFF.

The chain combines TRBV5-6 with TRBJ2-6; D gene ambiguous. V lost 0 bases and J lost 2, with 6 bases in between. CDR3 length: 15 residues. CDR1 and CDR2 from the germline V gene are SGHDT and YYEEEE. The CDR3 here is CASSLVAAGANVLTF. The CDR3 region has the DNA TGTGCCAGCAGCTTGGTCGCAGCTGGGGCCAACGTCCTGACTTTC. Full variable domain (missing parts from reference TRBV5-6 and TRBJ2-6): DAGVTQSPTHLIKTRGQQVTLRCSPKSGHDTVSWYQQALGQGPQFIFQYYEEEERQRGNFPDRFSGHQFPNYSSELNVNALLLGDSALYLCASSLVAAGANVLTFGAGSRLTVL.

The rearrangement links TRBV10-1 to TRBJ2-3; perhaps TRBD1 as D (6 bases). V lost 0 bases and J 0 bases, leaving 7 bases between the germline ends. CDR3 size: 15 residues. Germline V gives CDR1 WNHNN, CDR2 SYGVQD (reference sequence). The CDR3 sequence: CASSESGASTDTQYF. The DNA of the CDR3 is TGCGCCAGCAGTGAGTCGGGGGCGAGCACAGATACGCAGTATTTT.

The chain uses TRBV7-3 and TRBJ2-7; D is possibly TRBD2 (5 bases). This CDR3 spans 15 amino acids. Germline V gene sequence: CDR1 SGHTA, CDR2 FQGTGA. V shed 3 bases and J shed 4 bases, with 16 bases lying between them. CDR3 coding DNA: TGTGCCAGCAGCTTGGAAGCGGTACCGTCATACGAGCAGTACTTC. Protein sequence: CASSLEAVPSYEQYF.

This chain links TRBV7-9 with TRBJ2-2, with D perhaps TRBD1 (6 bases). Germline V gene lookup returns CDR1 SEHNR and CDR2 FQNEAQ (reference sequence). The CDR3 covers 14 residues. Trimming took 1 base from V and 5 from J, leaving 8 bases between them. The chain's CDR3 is CASSLEGETGELFF. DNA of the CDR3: TGTGCCAGCAGCTTAGAGGGGGAAACCGGGGAGCTGTTTTTT.

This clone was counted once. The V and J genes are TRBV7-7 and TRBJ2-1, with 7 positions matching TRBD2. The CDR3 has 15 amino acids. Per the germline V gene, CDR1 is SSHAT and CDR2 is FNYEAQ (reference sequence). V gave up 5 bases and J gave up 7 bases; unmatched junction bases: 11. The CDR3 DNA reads TGTGCCAGCAGCCGGGACTCCGGGAGGATGAATGAGCAGTTCTTC. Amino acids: CASSRDSGRMNEQFF. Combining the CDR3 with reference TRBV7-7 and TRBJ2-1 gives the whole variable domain GAGVSQSPRYKVTKRGQDVTLRCDPISSHATLYWYQQALGQGPEFLTYFNYEAQPDKSGLPSDRFSAERPEGSISTLTIQRTEQRDSAMYRCASSRDSGRMNEQFFGPGTRLTVL.

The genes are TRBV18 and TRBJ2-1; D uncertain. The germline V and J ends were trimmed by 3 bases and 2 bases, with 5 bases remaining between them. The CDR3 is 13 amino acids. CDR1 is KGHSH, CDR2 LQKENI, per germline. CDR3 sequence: CASSPLPYNEQFF. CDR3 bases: TGTGCCAGCTCACCTTTGCCCTACAATGAGCAGTTCTTC.

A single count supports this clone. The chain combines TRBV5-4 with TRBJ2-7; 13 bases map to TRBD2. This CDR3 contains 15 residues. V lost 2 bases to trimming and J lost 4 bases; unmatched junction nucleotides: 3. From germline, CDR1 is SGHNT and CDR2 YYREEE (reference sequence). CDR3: CASSLGLAGEYEQYF. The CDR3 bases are TGTGCCAGCAGCTTAGGACTAGCGGGAGAATACGAGCAGTACTTC.

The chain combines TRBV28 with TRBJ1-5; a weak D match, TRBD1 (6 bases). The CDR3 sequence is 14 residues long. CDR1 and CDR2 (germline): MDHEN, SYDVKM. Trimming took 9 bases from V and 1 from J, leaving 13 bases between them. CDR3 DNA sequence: TGTGCCAGTCTTACAGGGTTGAGCAATCAGCCCCAGCATTTT. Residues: CASLTGLSNQPQHF. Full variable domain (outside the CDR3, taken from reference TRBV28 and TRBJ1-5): DVKVTQSSRYLVKRTGEKVFLECVQDMDHENMFWYRQDPGLGLRLIYFSYDVKMKEKGDIPEGYSVSREKKERFSLILESASTNQTSMYLCASLTGLSNQPQHFGDGTRLSIL.

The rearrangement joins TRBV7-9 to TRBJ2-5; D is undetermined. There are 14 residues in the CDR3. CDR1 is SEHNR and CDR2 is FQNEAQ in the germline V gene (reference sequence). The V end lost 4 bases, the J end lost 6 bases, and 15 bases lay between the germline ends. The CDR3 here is CASSYQDLEKTQYF. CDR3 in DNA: TGTGCCAGCAGCTATCAAGACTTGGAAAAGACCCAGTACTTC. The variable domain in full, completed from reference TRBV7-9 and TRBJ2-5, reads DTGVSQNPRHKITKRGQNVTFRCDPISEHNRLYWYRQTLGQGPEFLTYFQNEAQLEKSRLLSDRFSAERPKGSFSTLEIQRTEQGDSAMYLCASSYQDLEKTQYFGPGTRLLVL.

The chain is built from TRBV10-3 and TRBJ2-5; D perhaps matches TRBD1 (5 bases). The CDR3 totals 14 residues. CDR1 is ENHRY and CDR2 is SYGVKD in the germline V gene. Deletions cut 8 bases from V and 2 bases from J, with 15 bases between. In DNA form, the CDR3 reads TGTGCCATCTCTAGGGGTTTGGTACAAGAGACCCAGTACTTC. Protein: CAISRGLVQETQYF.

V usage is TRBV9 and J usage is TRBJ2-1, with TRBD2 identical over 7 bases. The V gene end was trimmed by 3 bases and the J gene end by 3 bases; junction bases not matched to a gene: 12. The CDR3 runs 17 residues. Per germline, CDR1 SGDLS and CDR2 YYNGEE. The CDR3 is CASSAISWERGYNEQFF. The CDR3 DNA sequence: TGTGCCAGCAGCGCGATCTCGTGGGAGCGGGGCTACAATGAGCAGTTCTTC.

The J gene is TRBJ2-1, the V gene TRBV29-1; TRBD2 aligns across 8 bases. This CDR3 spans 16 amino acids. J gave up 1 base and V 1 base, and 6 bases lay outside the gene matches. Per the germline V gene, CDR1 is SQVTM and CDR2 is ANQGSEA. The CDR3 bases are TGCAGCGTTGAAGGGCGGGAGGACGGATCCTACAATGAGCAGTTCTTC. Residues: CSVEGREDGSYNEQFF.